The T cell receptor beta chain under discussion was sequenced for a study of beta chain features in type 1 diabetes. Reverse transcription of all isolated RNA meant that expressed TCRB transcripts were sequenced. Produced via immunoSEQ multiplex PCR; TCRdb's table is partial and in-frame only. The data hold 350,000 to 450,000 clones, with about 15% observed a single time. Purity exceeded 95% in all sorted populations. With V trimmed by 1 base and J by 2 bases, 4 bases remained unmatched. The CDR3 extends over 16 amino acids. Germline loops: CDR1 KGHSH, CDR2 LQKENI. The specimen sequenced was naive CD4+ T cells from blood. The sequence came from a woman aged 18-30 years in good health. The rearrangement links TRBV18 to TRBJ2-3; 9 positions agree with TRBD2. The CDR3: CASSPRLADNTDTQYF. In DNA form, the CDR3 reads TGTGCCAGCTCACCACGACTAGCGGACAACACAGATACGCAGTATTTT. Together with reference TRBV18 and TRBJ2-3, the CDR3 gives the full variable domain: NAGVMQNPRHLVRRRGQEARLRCSPMKGHSHVYWYRQLPEEGLKFMVYLQKENIIDESGMPKERFSAEFPKEGPSILRIQQVVRGDSAAYFCASSPRLADNTDTQYFGPGTRLTVL.